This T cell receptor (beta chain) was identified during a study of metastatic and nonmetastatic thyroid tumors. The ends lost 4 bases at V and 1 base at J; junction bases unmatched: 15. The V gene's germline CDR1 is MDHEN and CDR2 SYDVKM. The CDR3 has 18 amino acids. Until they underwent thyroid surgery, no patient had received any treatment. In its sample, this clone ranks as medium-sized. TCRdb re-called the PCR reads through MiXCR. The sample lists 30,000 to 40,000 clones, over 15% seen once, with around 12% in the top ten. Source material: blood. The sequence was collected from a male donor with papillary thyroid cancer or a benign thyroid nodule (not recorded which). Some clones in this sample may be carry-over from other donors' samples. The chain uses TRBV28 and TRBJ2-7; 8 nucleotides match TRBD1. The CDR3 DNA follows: TGTGCCAGCAGTTCCCCCGCCAGGGACAGGTCCGCGTCCTACGAGCAGTACTTC. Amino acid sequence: CASSSPARDRSASYEQYF.